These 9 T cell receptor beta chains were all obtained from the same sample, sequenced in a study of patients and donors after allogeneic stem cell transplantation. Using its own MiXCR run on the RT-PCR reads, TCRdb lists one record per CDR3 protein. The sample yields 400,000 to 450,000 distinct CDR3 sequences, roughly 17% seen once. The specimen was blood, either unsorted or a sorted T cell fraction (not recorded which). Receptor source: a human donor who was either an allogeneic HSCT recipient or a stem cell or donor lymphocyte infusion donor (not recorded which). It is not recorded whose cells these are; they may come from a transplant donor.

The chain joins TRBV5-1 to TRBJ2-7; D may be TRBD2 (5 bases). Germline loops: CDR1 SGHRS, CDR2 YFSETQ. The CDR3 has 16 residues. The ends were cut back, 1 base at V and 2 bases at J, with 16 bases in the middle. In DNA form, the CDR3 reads TGCGCCAGCAGCTTGATGGCCTCGGGATCAACCTACGAGCAGTACTTC. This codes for CASSLMASGSTYEQYF.

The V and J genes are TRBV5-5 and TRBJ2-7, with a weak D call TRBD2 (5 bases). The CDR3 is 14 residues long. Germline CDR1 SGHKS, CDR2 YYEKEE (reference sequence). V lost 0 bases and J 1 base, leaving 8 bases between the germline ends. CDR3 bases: TGTGCCAGCAGCTTGGGACTACTATCCTACGAGCAGTACTTC. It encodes CASSLGLLSYEQYF.

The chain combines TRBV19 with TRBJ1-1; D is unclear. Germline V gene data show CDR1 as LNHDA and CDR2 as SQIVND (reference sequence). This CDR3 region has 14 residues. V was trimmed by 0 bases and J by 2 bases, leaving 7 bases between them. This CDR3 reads CASSIDRPNTEAFF. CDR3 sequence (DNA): TGTGCCAGTAGTATAGACAGACCTAACACTGAAGCTTTCTTT.

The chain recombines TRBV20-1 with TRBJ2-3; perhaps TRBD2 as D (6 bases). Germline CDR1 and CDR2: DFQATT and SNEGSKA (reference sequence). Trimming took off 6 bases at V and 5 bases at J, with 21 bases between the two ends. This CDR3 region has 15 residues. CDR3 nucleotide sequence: TGCAGTGCGAACCGGGACTCCAGGTCACGAGATACGCAGTATTTT. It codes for CSANRDSRSRDTQYF.

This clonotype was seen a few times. In DNA, the CDR3 is TGTGCCAGCAGTTTGCGGACTATTCTTAACACCGGGGAGCTGTTTTTT. This codes for CASSLRTILNTGELFF. The chain carries TRBV27 and TRBJ2-2, with D maybe TRBD2 (6 bases). CDR1 is MNHEY and CDR2 is SMNVEV in the germline V gene (reference sequence). Deletions cut 3 bases from V and 2 bases from J, with 13 bases between. There are 16 residues in the CDR3.

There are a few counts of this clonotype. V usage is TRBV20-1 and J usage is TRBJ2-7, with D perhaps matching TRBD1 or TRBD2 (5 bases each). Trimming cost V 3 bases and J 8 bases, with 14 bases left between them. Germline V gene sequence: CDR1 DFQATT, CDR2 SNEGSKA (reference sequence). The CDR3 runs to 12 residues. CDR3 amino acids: CSASFRGVKQYF. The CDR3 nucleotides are TGCAGTGCTAGTTTCCGAGGGGTGAAGCAGTACTTC.

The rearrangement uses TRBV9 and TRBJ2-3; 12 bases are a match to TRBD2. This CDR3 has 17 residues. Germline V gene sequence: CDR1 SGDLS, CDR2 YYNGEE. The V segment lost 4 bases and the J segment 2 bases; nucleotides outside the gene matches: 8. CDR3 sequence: CASSTRTSGVTTDTQYF. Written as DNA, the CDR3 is TGTGCCAGCAGCACCCGGACTAGCGGGGTGACCACAGATACGCAGTATTTT.

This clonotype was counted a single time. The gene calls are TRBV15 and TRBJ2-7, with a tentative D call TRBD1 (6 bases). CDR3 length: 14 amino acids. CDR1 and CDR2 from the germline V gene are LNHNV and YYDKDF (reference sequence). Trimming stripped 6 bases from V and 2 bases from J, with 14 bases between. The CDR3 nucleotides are TGTGCCACCAGTGCCCTCCGGGACACCTACGAGCAGTACTTC. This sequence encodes CATSALRDTYEQYF.

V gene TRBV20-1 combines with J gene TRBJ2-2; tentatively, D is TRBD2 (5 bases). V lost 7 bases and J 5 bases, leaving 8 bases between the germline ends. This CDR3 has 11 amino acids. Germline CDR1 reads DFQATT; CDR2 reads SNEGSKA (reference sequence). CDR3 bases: TGCAGTGTGGAGGAGACCGGGGAGCTGTTTTTT. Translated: CSVEETGELFF.